These 23 T cell receptor beta chains originate from one sample sequenced in a study of blood T cell repertoires in COVID-19. The repertoire was sequenced with immunoSEQ multiplex PCR; TCRdb's copy has only in-frame clones and lacks some. Counted here are under 250,000 clones, approximately 81% occurring once; the ten biggest clones make up about 3%. Sequenced input: peripheral blood. The receptors were gathered from a man aged 50 to 59 who had recovered from COVID-19.

V and J are TRBV7-2 and TRBJ2-7; 10 nucleotides align to TRBD2. Germline CDR1 and CDR2: SGHTA and FQGNSA. V was pared by 5 bases and J by 7 bases, with 14 bases of the junction left unmatched. The CDR3 covers 16 residues. The CDR3 nucleotides read TGTGCCAGCAGCCCCGCGAGTAGCGGGAGGACAAAGGAGCAGTACTTC. Translation gives CASSPASSGRTKEQYF.

The genes are TRBV19 and TRBJ2-5, with D possibly being TRBD2 (5 bases). Trimming took off 4 bases at V and 2 bases at J, with 11 bases between the two ends. The germline V gene has CDR1 LNHDA and CDR2 SQIVND (reference sequence). The CDR3 is made up of 14 amino acids. The CDR3 sequence: CASSSTSLQETQYF. The DNA of the CDR3 is TGTGCCAGTAGTAGTACTAGTTTGCAAGAGACCCAGTACTTC.

This clone has more than one count but fewer than ten. The chain is built from TRBV6-5 and TRBJ2-2; D might be TRBD1 (5 bases). Germline V gene data show CDR1 as MNHEY and CDR2 as SVGAGI. Deletions cut 6 bases from V and 3 bases from J, with 11 bases between. The CDR3 contains 14 residues. The CDR3 region is CASRAQGDTGELFF. CDR3 in DNA: TGTGCCAGCAGAGCTCAGGGTGACACCGGGGAGCTGTTTTTT.

In this sample, this clone turned up a few times. The rearrangement joins TRBV7-6 to TRBJ2-7; 8 nucleotides agree with TRBD2. The J segment lost 0 bases and the V segment lost 4 bases, leaving 5 bases of the junction unmatched. This CDR3 has 15 residues. Germline CDR1 SGHVS, CDR2 FNYEAQ. The CDR3 bases are TGTGCCAGCAGCTCCGGGAGCGGGAGCTCCTACGAGCAGTACTTC. This translates into CASSSGSGSSYEQYF.

In DNA form, the CDR3 reads TGTGCCTGGACCGGGACTAGCGGGAGGGCAAGTGAGCAGTTCTTC. Residues: CAWTGTSGRASEQFF. The chain recombines TRBV30 with TRBJ2-1, with 16 bases lining up with TRBD2. Looked up from germline, CDR1 is GTSNPN and CDR2 is SVGIG (reference sequence). Trimming cost V 4 bases and J 9 bases; bases outside gene matches: 6. This CDR3 has 15 residues.

The genes are TRBV28 and TRBJ2-1; 9 nucleotides line up with TRBD2. The J segment lost 3 bases and the V segment lost 5 bases, leaving 5 bases of the junction unmatched. The CDR3 is 15 amino acids. The germline gives CDR1 MDHEN, CDR2 SYDVKM. DNA of the CDR3: TGTGCCAGCAGTGGGGCGACTAGCGGCTACAATGAGCAGTTCTTC. Translated, it gives CASSGATSGYNEQFF.

Turning to this clone: In the same sample, other DNA sequences code for this CDR3. The chain has TRBV28 and TRBJ2-7; 14 bases match TRBD2. The V segment lost 5 bases and the J segment 0 bases; nucleotides outside the gene matches: 3. CDR1 MDHEN and CDR2 SYDVKM come from the germline V gene. CDR3 length equals 16 residues. This CDR3 reads CASSLGTSGSSYEQYF. The CDR3 nucleotides read TGTGCCAGCAGTCTTGGGACTAGCGGGAGCTCCTACGAGCAGTACTTC.

The sample holds a few counts of this clone. The chain recombines TRBV10-3 with TRBJ2-4; 7 bases align to TRBD1. CDR3 length: 14 residues. Germline-derived CDR1 and CDR2 are ENHRY and SYGVKD. Trimming cost V 3 bases and J 5 bases; bases outside gene matches: 4. The CDR3, as DNA: TGTGCCATCAGTGAACAGGGGAAGCAAAACATTCAGTACTTC. Amino acid sequence: CAISEQGKQNIQYF.

V gene TRBV7-8 combines with J gene TRBJ1-1; D unclear. Trimming removed 0 bases from V and 10 bases from J, with 21 bases in between. The CDR3 covers 16 residues. Germline V gives CDR1 SGHVS, CDR2 FQNEAQ. CDR3 region: CASSLASPIGEGRAFF. For the CDR3, the DNA is TGTGCCAGCAGCTTAGCGTCTCCTATCGGGGAGGGAAGAGCTTTCTTT.

CDR3 protein: CASSRGDGRYNEQFF. The CDR3 bases are TGCGCCAGCAGCCGGGGGGACGGACGCTACAATGAGCAGTTCTTC. This chain links TRBV5-1 with TRBJ2-1; 7 bases are shared with TRBD2. CDR1 and CDR2 (germline): SGHRS, YFSETQ. CDR3 length equals 15 residues. V trimming: 4 bases; J trimming: 3 bases; junction bases outside the gene matches: 7.

The chain couples TRBV29-1 to TRBJ2-7; 12 nucleotides match TRBD2. The CDR3 spans 15 residues. Germline lookup yields CDR1 SQVTM and CDR2 ANQGSEA. The trim removed 6 bases at V and 3 bases at J, leaving 9 bases unmatched. The CDR3 coding sequence is TGCAGCGTGGGAACTAGCGGGAGGACATACTACGAGCAGTACTTC. Translating it yields CSVGTSGRTYYEQYF.

The CDR3 sequence: CASSLSRGRTGELFF. CDR3 DNA: TGTGCCAGCAGTCTATCCCGAGGCCGAACCGGGGAGCTGTTTTTT. The gene calls are TRBV28 and TRBJ2-2; D call uncertain. CDR1 is MDHEN, CDR2 SYDVKM, per germline. The CDR3 consists of 15 residues. Between the trimmed V and J ends, which lost 5 bases and 5 bases, there was a span of 15 bases.

The rearrangement joins TRBV28 to TRBJ2-3, with D possibly TRBD2 on 6 matching bases. Trimming removed 8 bases at V and 2 bases at J, with 14 bases between. There are 14 residues in the CDR3. Germline values: CDR1 MDHEN, CDR2 SYDVKM. DNA of the CDR3: TGTGCCAGCCAAGGGAGGTACGACACAGATACGCAGTATTTT. It is translated as CASQGRYDTDTQYF.

This chain connects TRBV28 to TRBJ1-6; no reliable D call. The ends were cut back, 4 bases at V and 4 bases at J, with 5 bases in the middle. CDR1 MDHEN and CDR2 SYDVKM come from the germline V gene. This CDR3 spans 13 amino acids. The CDR3 DNA reads as TGTGCCAGCAGTTCGGGATATAATTCACCCCTCCACTTT. The encoded protein is CASSSGYNSPLHF.

V usage is TRBV24-1 and J usage is TRBJ2-7; 9 bases fit TRBD2. The trim removed 0 bases at V and 5 bases at J, leaving 1 base unmatched. Germline CDR1 and CDR2: KGHDR and SFDVKD. This CDR3 contains 14 residues. The chain's CDR3 is CATSDLSSGDEQYF. The CDR3 nucleotides read TGTGCCACCAGTGATTTGTCTAGCGGGGACGAGCAGTACTTC.

The V gene is TRBV7-9, the J gene TRBJ2-4; maybe TRBD2 (5 bases). Germline loops: CDR1 SEHNR, CDR2 FQNEAQ (reference sequence). The CDR3 loop spans 14 amino acids. V was clipped by 2 bases and J by 1 base, with 6 bases between them. The CDR3 reads CASSLPGAKNIQYF. CDR3 coding DNA: TGTGCCAGCAGCTTACCGGGGGCCAAAAACATTCAGTACTTC.

The rearrangement links TRBV24-1 to TRBJ2-6; TRBD1 matches 8 bases. The trim removed 4 bases at V and 0 bases at J, leaving 13 bases unmatched. Per germline, CDR1 KGHDR and CDR2 SFDVKD. CDR3 length: 20 amino acids. The CDR3 coding sequence is TGTGCCACCAGTGAGGGGTCGACAGGGACAGGATTCTCTGGGGCCAACGTCCTGACTTTC. It specifies CATSEGSTGTGFSGANVLTF.

The table lists this clone with a count of one. The V call is TRBV28, the J call TRBJ1-2, with a tentative D call TRBD1 (6 bases). Germline CDR1 MDHEN, CDR2 SYDVKM. This CDR3 comprises 11 residues. V was shortened by 8 bases and J by 8 bases, with 12 bases between the two germline ends. CDR3 nucleotides: TGTGCCAGCCACACAGGGCAGGGCTACACCTTC. This encodes CASHTGQGYTF.

The gene calls are TRBV3-1 (or the pseudogene TRBV3-2) and TRBJ2-1, with 12 bases aligning to TRBD2. V was pared by 3 bases and J by 7 bases, with 10 bases of the junction left unmatched. In germline, CDR1 is LGHDT, CDR2 YNNKEL (reference sequence). The CDR3 length is 17 residues. The CDR3 DNA follows: TGTGCCAGCAGCCACATCTTAACTAGCGGGAGGCAAAATGAGCAGTTCTTC. This translates into CASSHILTSGRQNEQFF.

This clone has a handful of counts. V and J are TRBV11-2 and TRBJ1-1, with 7 bases fitting TRBD1. The CDR3 has 17 residues. Germline loops: CDR1 SGHAT, CDR2 FQNNGV. V was pared by 2 bases and J by 0 bases, with 9 bases of the junction left unmatched. In nucleotides, the CDR3 is TGTGCCAGCAGCTTACCCCCCCGCGGGACAGTGAACACTGAAGCTTTCTTT. This encodes CASSLPPRGTVNTEAFF.

The chain recombines TRBV5-1 with TRBJ1-4; the match to TRBD1 covers 8 bases. After removal of 7 bases from V and 8 bases from J, the junction contained 10 bases not matched to a gene. The CDR3 sequence is 14 residues long. The germline CDR1 and CDR2 sequences are SGHRS and YFSETQ. The CDR3 bases are TGCGCCAGCGGGTTACAGGGGGTTGGAGAAAAACTGTTTTTT. This translates into CASGLQGVGEKLFF.

The chain uses TRBV27 and TRBJ2-1, with a possible D match to TRBD2 (6 bases). Germline CDR1 is MNHEY and CDR2 is SMNVEV (reference sequence). V was pared by 5 bases and J by 0 bases, with 11 bases between. This CDR3 spans 15 amino acids. The CDR3 reads CASSPLGSSYNEQFF. DNA of the CDR3: TGTGCCAGCAGTCCCCTCGGGAGCTCCTACAATGAGCAGTTCTTC.

The chain employs TRBV11-2 and TRBJ1-1; a weak D match, TRBD1 (5 bases). Germline-derived CDR1 and CDR2 are SGHAT and FQNNGV. V shed 2 bases and J shed 0 bases, with 16 bases lying between them. The length of the CDR3 is 17 residues. The CDR3 nucleotides read TGTGCCAGCAGCTTAATCGGGCAGGGCGTCATGAACACTGAAGCTTTCTTT. Translated: CASSLIGQGVMNTEAFF.